This record concerns one T cell receptor beta chain sequence. Germline V gene data show CDR1 as SGHNT and CDR2 as YENEEA. The CDR3 has 13 amino acids. Trimming shortened V by 6 bases and J by 0 bases, and 8 bases separated the two germline ends. The data belong to a study of blood T cell repertoires in COVID-19. Study at large: Acute and convalescent COVID-19 specimens originated in the United States, Italy and Spain. T cells, B-cell-depleted T cells, or PBMCs supplied cDNA or gDNA.

Followed over time, Seattle patients had been enrolled while infection was active. Original analysis: Amplifying reference gene primers gave estimates of nucleated cell counts. TCRdb keeps only in-frame clones here, not all; method: immunoSEQ multiplex PCR. That table furnishes V, J and clone size, whereas the DNA furnished D and trimming. The sample carries some 180,000 clones, roughly 76% recorded once. The chain joins TRBV11-3 to TRBJ1-1; D not certain. The TCR sequence derives from a woman in her 40s with COVID-19, enrolled during active disease. The sequenced sample consisted of peripheral blood. The CDR3 region has the DNA TGTGCCAGCAGTCGGGAGTTGAACACTGAAGCTTTCTTT. It yields the protein CASSRELNTEAFF. The entire variable domain, with the rest obtained from reference TRBV11-3 and TRBJ1-1, is as follows: EAGVVQSPRYKIIEKKQPVAFWCNPISGHNTLYWYLQNLGQGPELLIRYENEEAVDDSQLPKDRFSAERLKGVDSTLKIQPAELGDSAVYLCASSRELNTEAFFGQGTRLTVV.